A single sample is the source of the 28 T cell receptor beta chains below, sequenced in a study of beta chain features in type 1 diabetes. What was sequenced were expressed TCRB transcripts, since all of the isolated RNA had been reverse transcribed. The method was immunoSEQ multiplex PCR; TCRdb's version includes in-frame clones alone and lacks a portion of them. The profile shows about half a million clones, about 29% of them singletons. Sequencing was done on a sample of naive CD4+ T cells from blood. The receptors originated from a man younger than 35 in good health.

A few counts support this clone. J is TRBJ2-1 and V is TRBV12-5; D is unresolved. Per germline, CDR1 LGHNT and CDR2 FRNRAP. This CDR3 is 14 amino acids long. V lost 6 bases and J 0 bases, leaving 9 bases between the germline ends. CDR3 DNA sequence: TGTGCTAGTGGCCCCGTGGTCTCCTACAATGAGCAGTTCTTC. Its protein product is CASGPVVSYNEQFF.

The chain links TRBV9 to TRBJ2-7, with no clear D. The V end was cut by 2 bases, the J end by 3 bases, with 9 bases between. CDR3 size: 13 residues. The germline CDR1 and CDR2 sequences are SGDLS and YYNGEE. This CDR3 is CASSVGPGYEQYF. For the CDR3, the DNA is TGTGCCAGCAGCGTTGGCCCCGGCTACGAGCAGTACTTC. Variable domain in full (rest from reference TRBV9 and TRBJ2-7): DSGVTQTPKHLITATGQRVTLRCSPRSGDLSVYWYQQSLDQGLQFLIQYYNGEERAKGNILERFSAQQFPDLHSELNLSSLELGDSALYFCASSVGPGYEQYFGPGTRLTVT.

This clone was counted a few times. The chain links TRBV9 to TRBJ2-7; no firm D call. Trimming removed 4 bases from V and 3 bases from J, with 14 bases in between. Per germline, CDR1 SGDLS and CDR2 YYNGEE. CDR3 length: 14 amino acids. In DNA form, the CDR3 reads TGTGCCAGCAGCACCCGACCAGGAGTCTACGAGCAGTACTTC. This gives the protein CASSTRPGVYEQYF.

The chain uses TRBV4-3 and TRBJ2-7; 8 bases line up with TRBD1. Per germline, CDR1 LGHNA and CDR2 YSLEER. The V segment lost 2 bases and the J segment 5 bases; nucleotides outside the gene matches: 5. This CDR3 has 14 amino acids. CDR3 protein: CASSQRDRGHEQYF. The CDR3 DNA reads TGCGCCAGCAGCCAACGCGACAGGGGCCACGAGCAGTACTTC.

The rearrangement links TRBV14 to TRBJ2-2; possibly TRBD1 for D (5 bases). V shed 1 base and J shed 2 bases, with 11 bases lying between them. CDR3 length equals 16 residues. Germline loops: CDR1 SGHDN, CDR2 FVKESK. CDR3 nucleotides: TGTGCCAGCAGCCAAGTTCCAGGGTTAAACACCGGGGAGCTGTTTTTT. It translates to CASSQVPGLNTGELFF.

A few counts support this clone. The chain links TRBV7-2 to TRBJ2-5; 9 nucleotides line up with TRBD1. The CDR3 extends over 14 amino acids. Germline V lookup: CDR1 SGHTA, CDR2 FQGNSA. V lost 5 bases, J lost 4 bases, and 5 bases stayed unmatched. The CDR3 loop reads CASSIQGQGETQYF. In nucleotides, the CDR3 is TGTGCCAGCAGCATCCAGGGACAGGGAGAGACCCAGTACTTC.

The V call is TRBV15, the J call TRBJ2-3; the match to TRBD1 covers 8 bases. The length of the CDR3 is 16 residues. CDR1 and CDR2 from the germline V gene are LNHNV and YYDKDF (reference sequence). Trimming took 0 bases from V and 6 from J; bases not matched to a gene: 8. CDR3 sequence: CATSRDRAGGSDTQYF. The CDR3 DNA is TGTGCCACCAGCAGAGATCGGGCAGGGGGCTCCGATACGCAGTATTTT.

This chain links TRBV18 with TRBJ2-7; possibly TRBD2 for D (5 bases). V dropped 5 bases and J dropped 1 base, with 9 bases sitting between them. The germline V gene encodes CDR1 KGHSH and CDR2 LQKENI. The CDR3 has 13 amino acids. The CDR3 sequence is CASSVGESYEQYF. The CDR3 DNA reads as TGTGCCAGCTCAGTCGGGGAGTCCTACGAGCAGTACTTC.

This rearrangement joins TRBV29-1 to TRBJ2-4; 7 bases match TRBD2. This CDR3 comprises 13 residues. CDR1 is SQVTM, CDR2 ANQGSEA, per germline. The ends lost 3 bases at V and 5 bases at J; junction bases unmatched: 4. The CDR3 sequence is CSVDSAGQNIQYF. The DNA of the CDR3 is TGCAGCGTTGATTCAGCGGGACAAAACATTCAGTACTTC. Drawing the rest from reference TRBV29-1 and TRBJ2-4, the complete variable domain is SAVISQKPSRDICQRGTSLTIQCQVDSQVTMMFWYRQQPGQSLTLIATANQGSEATYESGFVIDKFPISRPNLTFSTLTVSNMSPEDSSIYLCSVDSAGQNIQYFGAGTRLSVL.

The chain is built from TRBV27 and TRBJ2-5; D may be TRBD1 or TRBD2 (6 bases each). Germline lookup yields CDR1 MNHEY and CDR2 SMNVEV (reference sequence). This CDR3 contains 13 residues. Trimming took off 6 bases at V and 5 bases at J, with 13 bases between the two ends. CDR3 in DNA: TGTGCCAGCAGGCCGGGGGCCGTGGAGACCCAGTACTTC. Protein: CASRPGAVETQYF.

This sequence joins TRBV7-9 and TRBJ2-7; D gene unclear. The germline V and J ends were trimmed by 10 bases and 0 bases, with 16 bases remaining between them. This CDR3 region has 14 residues. Germline loops: CDR1 SEHNR, CDR2 FQNEAQ (reference sequence). The CDR3 DNA is TGTGCCACCCCTAAACACGGCAGCTCCTACGAGCAGTACTTC. This translates into CATPKHGSSYEQYF.

This chain uses TRBV4-1 with TRBJ2-3, with 14 bases aligning to TRBD2. V lost 6 bases to trimming and J lost 2 bases; unmatched junction nucleotides: 16. CDR3 length: 20 residues. Germline-derived CDR1 and CDR2 are MGHRA and YSYEKL. CDR3 sequence: CASRPIGLAGGAKATDTQYF. The CDR3, as DNA: TGCGCCAGCAGGCCGATCGGACTAGCGGGAGGTGCTAAGGCCACAGATACGCAGTATTTT.

This clone was seen only a few times. V usage is TRBV30 and J usage is TRBJ1-2, with TRBD1 as a possible D gene (5 bases). Trimming left V 1 base short and J 5 bases short, with 11 bases between. The CDR3 spans 13 residues. From germline, CDR1 is GTSNPN and CDR2 SVGIG (reference sequence). The CDR3, as DNA: TGTGCCTGGAGTGAGGGACCGTTATATGGCTACACCTTC. It encodes CAWSEGPLYGYTF.

This clone was observed a single time. The chain carries TRBV30 and TRBJ2-7, with 7 positions matching TRBD1. V trimming: 0 bases; J trimming: 2 bases; junction bases outside the gene matches: 4. Germline-derived CDR1 and CDR2 are GTSNPN and SVGIG (reference sequence). The length of the CDR3 is 14 residues. The CDR3 loop is CAWSVPGTAYEQYF. The CDR3, as DNA: TGTGCCTGGAGTGTACCCGGGACAGCCTACGAGCAGTACTTC. Complete variable domain (other parts from reference TRBV30 and TRBJ2-7): SQTIHQWPATLVQPVGSPLSLECTVEGTSNPNLYWYRQAAGRGLQLLFYSVGIGQISSEVPQNLSASRPQDRQFILSSKKLLLSDSGFYLCAWSVPGTAYEQYFGPGTRLTVT.

This clone was observed a handful of times. This chain joins TRBV5-6 and TRBJ2-5, with unresolved D. V lost 0 bases and J lost 7, with 13 bases in between. This CDR3 comprises 14 residues. CDR1 SGHDT and CDR2 YYEEEE come from the germline V gene. The CDR3 DNA is TGTGCCAGCAGCTTGGGACAAAGCTTCGGGACCCAGTACTTC. This sequence encodes CASSLGQSFGTQYF.

The chain joins TRBV28 to TRBJ1-1; 8 nucleotides agree with TRBD1. The J segment lost 2 bases and the V segment lost 8 bases, leaving 7 bases of the junction unmatched. Germline V gene sequence: CDR1 MDHEN, CDR2 SYDVKM. This CDR3 is 14 amino acids long. The DNA of the CDR3 is TGTGCCAGCGATCGGGACAGGACCAACACTGAAGCTTTCTTT. Translating it yields CASDRDRTNTEAFF.

The J gene is TRBJ2-3, the V gene TRBV7-2; 8 bases fit TRBD2. The length of the CDR3 is 15 residues. Germline V gene sequence: CDR1 SGHTA, CDR2 FQGNSA. Trimming cost V 5 bases and J 4 bases; bases outside gene matches: 8. CDR3 sequence (DNA): TGTGCCAGCAGCAACATAGCGGGGATAGCAGATACGCAGTATTTT. It specifies CASSNIAGIADTQYF. Complete variable domain (other parts from reference TRBV7-2 and TRBJ2-3): GAGVSQSPSNKVTEKGKDVELRCDPISGHTALYWYRQSLGQGLEFLIYFQGNSAPDKSGLPSDRFSAERTGGSVSTLTIQRTQQEDSAVYLCASSNIAGIADTQYFGPGTRLTVL.

This chain connects TRBV6-1 to TRBJ2-3; 9 bases map to TRBD2. The CDR3 runs 15 residues. Trimming took 6 bases from V and 4 from J; bases not matched to a gene: 8. Germline assignment: CDR1 MNHNS and CDR2 SASEGT. The CDR3 bases are TGTGCCAGCAGGCACCCTAGCGGGACGGCAGATACGCAGTATTTT. This codes for CASRHPSGTADTQYF.

This clone was detected a few times. A junction boundary mismatches the germline segment, possibly from a read error. The gene calls are TRBV7-7 and TRBJ2-1; 8 positions match TRBD1. The CDR3 is 15 residues long. Germline CDR1 SSHAT, CDR2 FNYEAQ (reference sequence). The CDR3 spells CASSAARGPNNEQFF. CDR3 sequence (DNA): TGTGCTAGCAGCGCAGCCAGGGGGCCGAACAATGAGCAGTTCTTC.

This clone has more than one count but fewer than ten. This sequence joins TRBV29-1 and TRBJ2-2; D gene ambiguous. Germline CDR1 and CDR2: SQVTM and ANQGSEA. The ends were cut back, 1 base at V and 1 base at J, with 4 bases in the middle. This CDR3 is 13 amino acids long. The CDR3 region is CSVEGWNTGELFF. CDR3 nucleotide sequence: TGCAGCGTTGAAGGCTGGAACACCGGGGAGCTGTTTTTT.

This chain connects TRBV28 to TRBJ2-3; the D call may be TRBD1 or TRBD2 (5 bases each). Germline loops: CDR1 MDHEN, CDR2 SYDVKM. CDR3 length: 16 residues. Trimming stripped 5 bases from V and 0 bases from J, with 15 bases between. In nucleotides, the CDR3 is TGTGCCAGCAGTCCGTTTCTTGGGGACAGCACAGATACGCAGTATTTT. This translates into CASSPFLGDSTDTQYF. The complete variable domain, with remaining parts taken from reference TRBV28 and TRBJ2-3, reads DVKVTQSSRYLVKRTGEKVFLECVQDMDHENMFWYRQDPGLGLRLIYFSYDVKMKEKGDIPEGYSVSREKKERFSLILESASTNQTSMYLCASSPFLGDSTDTQYFGPGTRLTVL.

The V call is TRBV28, the J call TRBJ1-1; D is perhaps TRBD1 (5 bases). The CDR3 runs to 15 residues. Between the trimmed V and J ends, which lost 6 bases and 1 base, there was a span of 15 bases. Germline CDR1 and CDR2: MDHEN and SYDVKM. For the CDR3, the DNA is TGTGCCAGCAGATCCGTGGGGCAGGGGAACACTGAAGCTTTCTTT. This translates into CASRSVGQGNTEAFF.

Written as DNA, the CDR3 is TGTGCCATCAGTGACGGCGGGGATTCCACAGATACGCAGTATTTT. This codes for CAISDGGDSTDTQYF. This chain connects TRBV10-3 to TRBJ2-3; D is perhaps TRBD2 (6 bases). The CDR3 runs to 15 residues. V was pared by 3 bases and J by 2 bases, with 12 bases between. CDR1 is ENHRY, CDR2 SYGVKD, per germline.

The chain is built from TRBV30 and TRBJ2-3, with D possibly matching TRBD2 (5 bases). From germline, CDR1 is GTSNPN and CDR2 SVGIG (reference sequence). The CDR3 sequence is 14 residues long. The V end was cut by 0 bases, the J end by 9 bases, with 16 bases between. CDR3 region: CAWSVTQTGSTQYF. DNA for the CDR3: TGTGCCTGGAGTGTAACCCAGACGGGGTCCACGCAGTATTTT.

This sequence joins TRBV2 and TRBJ2-1, with D hard to call. Trimming took off 2 bases at V and 0 bases at J, with 8 bases between the two ends. In germline, CDR1 is SNHLY, CDR2 FYNNEI. The CDR3 contains 15 residues. CDR3: CASSENSPSYNEQFF. The DNA of the CDR3 is TGTGCCAGCAGTGAAAACTCACCCTCCTACAATGAGCAGTTCTTC.

This chain connects TRBV7-9 to TRBJ2-7, with TRBD1 matching over 12 bases. This CDR3 has 15 residues. Germline values: CDR1 SEHNR, CDR2 FQNEAQ (reference sequence). With V trimmed by 5 bases and J by 2 bases, 4 bases remained unmatched. The CDR3 loop is CASSPRDRGPYEQYF. DNA for the CDR3: TGTGCCAGCAGCCCCCGGGACAGGGGGCCCTACGAGCAGTACTTC.

The V and J genes are TRBV6-5 and TRBJ2-4; unclear D gene. The CDR3 is made up of 16 amino acids. Trimming cost V 0 bases and J 0 bases, with 9 bases left between them. Germline CDR1 and CDR2: MNHEY and SVGAGI. The chain's CDR3 is CASSYSGGLAKNIQYF. CDR3 DNA sequence: TGTGCCAGCAGTTACTCGGGCGGCCTAGCCAAAAACATTCAGTACTTC.

This clone was detected once. This chain links TRBV30 with TRBJ2-7, with D unclear. Germline loops: CDR1 GTSNPN, CDR2 SVGIG (reference sequence). The length of the CDR3 is 13 residues. Trimming removed 0 bases from V and 6 bases from J, with 12 bases in between. For the CDR3, the DNA is TGTGCCTGGAGTGTACGGGTGGGATCCGAGCAGTACTTC. Translation: CAWSVRVGSEQYF.